These T cell receptor beta chains were read from a single sample in a study of OX40 agonist ivuxolimab in advanced cancers. Produced via immunoSEQ multiplex PCR; TCRdb's table is partial and in-frame only. Of about 58,000 clones listed, 70% to 90% are singletons. Sequencing was performed on CD4+ or CD8+ T cells sorted from blood, taken in a trial of the OX40 agonist ivuxolimab. All receptors derive from an adult with an advanced solid tumor such as melanoma, head and neck, liver or kidney cancer. The CDR3 runs from the conserved cysteine through the conserved F or W. D genes are given only for firm matches. Some rows have no size entry. The others give once, few or many, or a class for an expanded clone.

TRBV27,TRBJ2-7,.,.,TGTGCCAGCAGTTTCGGGTCGACGGTCCCCTACGAGCAGTACTTC,CASSFGSTVPYEQYF
TRBV6-5,TRBJ1-1,.,.,TGTGCCAGCAGAATGGAGGTTGGTGAAGCTTTCTTT,CASRMEVGEAFF
TRBV27,TRBJ1-5,.,.,TGTGCCAGCAGTCCGTACGGGACAAAGTTTAGCAATCAGCCCCAGCATTTT,CASSPYGTKFSNQPQHF
TRBV19,TRBJ2-3,.,.,TGTGCCAGTAGTATTCGGGGATTCGGCACAGATACGCAGTATTTT,CASSIRGFGTDTQYF
TRBV11-2,TRBJ2-1,TRBD1,once,TGTGCCAGCAGCTTAGATCCAGGGGGATCAAATGAGCAGTTCTTC,CASSLDPGGSNEQFF
TRBV28,TRBJ1-5,TRBD1,.,TGTGCCAGCAGTTGGGACAGGGTTCAGCCCCAGCATTTT,CASSWDRVQPQHF
TRBV13,TRBJ2-3,TRBD2,few,TGTGCCAGCAGCCACCCCTCCCGACTAGCGGCAAGCACAGATACGCAGTATTTT,CASSHPSRLAASTDTQYF
TRBV6-6,TRBJ2-5,.,once,TGTGCCAGCAGTTACTACGGGACAAAAAAAGAGACCCAGTACTTC,CASSYYGTKKETQYF
TRBV5-1,TRBJ2-5,.,.,TGCGCCAGCAGCTTTGGAGGGGGCGGCCAAGAGACCCAGTACTTC,CASSFGGGGQETQYF
TRBV5-5,TRBJ2-7,.,.,TGTGCCAGCAGCCCCGGGACGGCGATCTCCTACGAGCAGTACTTC,CASSPGTAISYEQYF
TRBV2,TRBJ1-6,.,few,TGTGCCAGCAGAAGCTCCTATAATTCACCCCTCCACTTT,CASRSSYNSPLHF
TRBV11-2,TRBJ2-5,.,once,TGTGCCAGCAGCTTATTCCAGGGGGGGACCCAAGAGACCCAGTACTTC,CASSLFQGGTQETQYF
TRBV9,TRBJ2-7,.,.,TGTGCCAGCAGCGTAGGGCCTCAGGGCTACGAGCAGTACTTC,CASSVGPQGYEQYF
TRBV18,TRBJ2-1,TRBD2,few,TGTGCCAGCTCACGGTCTAGCGGGGGCCACAATGAGCAGTTCTTC,CASSRSSGGHNEQFF
TRBV2,TRBJ2-5,TRBD2,.,TGTGCCAGCAGTGAAGCGGGACTACCTCGGGAGACCCAGTACTTC,CASSEAGLPRETQYF
TRBV19,TRBJ2-5,TRBD1,.,TGTGCCAGTAGTATAATAGGACAGGGGGCCAGAGAGACCCAGTACTTC,CASSIIGQGARETQYF
TRBV5-1,TRBJ2-3,.,.,TGCGCCAGCAGCTTTGGTCGGGGGGCCCCTAGCACAGATACGCAGTATTTT,CASSFGRGAPSTDTQYF
TRBV6-1,TRBJ1-1,.,.,TGTGCCAGCAGCCTGACCTTCCTGAACACTGAAGCTTTCTTT,CASSLTFLNTEAFF
TRBV19,TRBJ1-4,.,.,TGTGCCAGTAGTGCCCGCCGGGGAAAACTGTTTTTT,CASSARRGKLFF
TRBV7-9,TRBJ1-1,.,.,TGTGCCAGCAGCTTGGCTACAAAGGCTGAAGCTTTCTTT,CASSLATKAEAFF
TRBV15,TRBJ2-7,TRBD1,.,TGTGCCACCAGCAGAGATGGGACAGGGGCCCACGAGCAGTACTTC,CATSRDGTGAHEQYF
TRBV28,TRBJ2-3,TRBD1,once,TGTGCCAGCAGTTTATTGGGACAGGGTAGGGGCACAGATACGCAGTATTTT,CASSLLGQGRGTDTQYF